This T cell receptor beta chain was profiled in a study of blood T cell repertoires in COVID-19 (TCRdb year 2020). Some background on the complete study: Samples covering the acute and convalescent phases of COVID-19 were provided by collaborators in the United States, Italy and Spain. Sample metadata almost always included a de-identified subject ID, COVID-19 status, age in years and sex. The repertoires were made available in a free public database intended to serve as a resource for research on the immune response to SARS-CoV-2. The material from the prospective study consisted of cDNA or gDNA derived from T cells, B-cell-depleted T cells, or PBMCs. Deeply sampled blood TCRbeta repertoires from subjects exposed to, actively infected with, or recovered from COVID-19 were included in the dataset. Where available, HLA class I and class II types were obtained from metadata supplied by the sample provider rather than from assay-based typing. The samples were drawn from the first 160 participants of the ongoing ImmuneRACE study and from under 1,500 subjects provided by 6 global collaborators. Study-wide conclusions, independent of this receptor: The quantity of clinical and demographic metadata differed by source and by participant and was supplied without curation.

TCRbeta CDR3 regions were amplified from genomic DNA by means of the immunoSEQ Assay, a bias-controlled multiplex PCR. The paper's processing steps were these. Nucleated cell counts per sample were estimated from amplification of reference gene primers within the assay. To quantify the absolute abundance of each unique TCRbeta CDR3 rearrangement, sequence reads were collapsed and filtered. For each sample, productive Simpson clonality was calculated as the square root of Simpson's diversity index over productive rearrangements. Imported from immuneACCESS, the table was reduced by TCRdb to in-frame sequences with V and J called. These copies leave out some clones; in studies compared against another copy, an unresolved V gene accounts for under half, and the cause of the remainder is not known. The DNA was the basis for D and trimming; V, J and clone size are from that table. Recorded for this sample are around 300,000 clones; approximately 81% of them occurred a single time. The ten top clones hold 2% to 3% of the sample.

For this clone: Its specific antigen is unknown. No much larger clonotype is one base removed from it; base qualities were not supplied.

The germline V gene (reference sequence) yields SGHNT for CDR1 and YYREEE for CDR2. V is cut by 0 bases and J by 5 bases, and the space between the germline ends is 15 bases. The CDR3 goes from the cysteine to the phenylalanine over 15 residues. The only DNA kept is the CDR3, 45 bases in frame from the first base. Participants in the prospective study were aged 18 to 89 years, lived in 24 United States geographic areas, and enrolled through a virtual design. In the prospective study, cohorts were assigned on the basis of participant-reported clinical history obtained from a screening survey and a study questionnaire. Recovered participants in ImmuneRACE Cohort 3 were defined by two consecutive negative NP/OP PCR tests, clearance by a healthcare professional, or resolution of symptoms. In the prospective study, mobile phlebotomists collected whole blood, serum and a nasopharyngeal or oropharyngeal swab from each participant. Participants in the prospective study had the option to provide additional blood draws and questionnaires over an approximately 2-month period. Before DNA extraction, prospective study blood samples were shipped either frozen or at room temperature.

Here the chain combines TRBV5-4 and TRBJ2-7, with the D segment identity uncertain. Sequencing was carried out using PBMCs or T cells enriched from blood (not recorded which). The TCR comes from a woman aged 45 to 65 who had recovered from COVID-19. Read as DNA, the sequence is TGTGCCAGCAGCTTGGGAGGTTTCATCGGCAACGAGCAGTACTTC. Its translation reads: CASSLGGFIGNEQYF.